This T cell receptor (beta chain) came from a study of siplizumab effects on memory and regulatory T cells. Between the trimmed V and J ends, which lost 4 bases and 1 base, there was a span of 4 bases. Germline V gene sequence: CDR1 MNHNS, CDR2 SASEGT. The CDR3 has 12 amino acids. Clones were sequenced by immunoSEQ multiplex PCR, and TCRdb holds only the in-frame ones, with some missing. The table includes some 41,000 clones, 89% detected once. The TCR sequence derives from a human donor in good health. The sample comprised naive CD4+ T cells sorted from blood. V gene TRBV6-1 combines with J gene TRBJ1-2; D not resolved. The CDR3 protein is CASSAVNYGYTF. The CDR3, as DNA: TGTGCCAGCAGTGCAGTTAACTATGGCTACACCTTC.